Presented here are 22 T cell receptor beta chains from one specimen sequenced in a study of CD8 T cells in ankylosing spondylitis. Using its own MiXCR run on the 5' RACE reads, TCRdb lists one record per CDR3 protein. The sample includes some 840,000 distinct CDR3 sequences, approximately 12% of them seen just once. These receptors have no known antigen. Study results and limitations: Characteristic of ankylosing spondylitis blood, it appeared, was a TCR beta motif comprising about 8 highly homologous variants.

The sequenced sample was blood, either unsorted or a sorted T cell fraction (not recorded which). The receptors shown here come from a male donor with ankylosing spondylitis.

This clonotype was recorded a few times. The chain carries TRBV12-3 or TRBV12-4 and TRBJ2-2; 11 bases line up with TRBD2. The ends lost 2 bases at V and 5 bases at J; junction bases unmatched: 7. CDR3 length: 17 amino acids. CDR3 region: CASSLRVLAGETGELFF. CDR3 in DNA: TGTGCCAGCAGTTTAAGGGTACTAGCGGGAGAGACCGGGGAGCTGTTTTTT.

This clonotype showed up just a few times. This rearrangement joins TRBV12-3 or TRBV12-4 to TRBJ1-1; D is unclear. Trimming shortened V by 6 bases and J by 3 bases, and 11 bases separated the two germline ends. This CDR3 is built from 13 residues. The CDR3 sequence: CASRLEADTEAFF. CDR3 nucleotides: TGTGCCAGCAGACTCGAGGCAGACACTGAAGCTTTCTTT.

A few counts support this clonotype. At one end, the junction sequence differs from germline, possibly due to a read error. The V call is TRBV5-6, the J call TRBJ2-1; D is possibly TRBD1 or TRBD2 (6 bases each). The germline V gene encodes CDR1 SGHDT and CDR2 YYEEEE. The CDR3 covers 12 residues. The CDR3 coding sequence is TGTGCCAGCAGCTTGGGGGGGCTAGCGCTAATCTTC. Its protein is CASSLGGLALIF.

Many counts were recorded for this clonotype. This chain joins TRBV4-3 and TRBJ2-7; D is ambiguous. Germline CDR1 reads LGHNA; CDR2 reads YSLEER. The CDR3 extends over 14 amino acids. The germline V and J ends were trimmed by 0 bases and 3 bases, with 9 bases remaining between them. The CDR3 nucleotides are TGCGCCAGCAGCCAAGATTCGAGGAACTACGAGCAGTACTTC. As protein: CASSQDSRNYEQYF.

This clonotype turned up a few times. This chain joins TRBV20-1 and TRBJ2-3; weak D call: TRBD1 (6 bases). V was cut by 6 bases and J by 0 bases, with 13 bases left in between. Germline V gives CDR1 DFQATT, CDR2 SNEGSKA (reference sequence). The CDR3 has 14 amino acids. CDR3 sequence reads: CSADDRHSTDTQYF. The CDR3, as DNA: TGCAGTGCAGACGACAGGCATAGCACAGATACGCAGTATTTT.

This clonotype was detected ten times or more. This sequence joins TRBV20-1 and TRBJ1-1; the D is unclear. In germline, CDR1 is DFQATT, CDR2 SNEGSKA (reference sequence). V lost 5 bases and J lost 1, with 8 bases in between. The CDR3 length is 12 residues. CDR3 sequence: CSALRTNTEAFF. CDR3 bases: TGCAGTGCTCTAAGGACGAACACTGAAGCTTTCTTT.

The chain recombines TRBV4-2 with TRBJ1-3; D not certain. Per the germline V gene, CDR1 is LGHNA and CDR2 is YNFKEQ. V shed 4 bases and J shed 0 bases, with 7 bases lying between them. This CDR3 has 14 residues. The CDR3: CASSPVDSGNTIYF. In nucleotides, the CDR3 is TGTGCCAGCAGCCCCGTAGACTCTGGAAACACCATATATTTT.

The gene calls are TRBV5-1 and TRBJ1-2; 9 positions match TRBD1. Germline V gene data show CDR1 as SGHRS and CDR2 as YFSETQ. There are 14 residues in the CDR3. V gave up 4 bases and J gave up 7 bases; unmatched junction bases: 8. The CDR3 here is CASSRPGTGSGYTF. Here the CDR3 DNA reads TGCGCCAGCAGCCGTCCCGGGACAGGGAGTGGCTACACCTTC. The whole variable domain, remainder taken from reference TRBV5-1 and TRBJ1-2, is KAGVTQTPRYLIKTRGQQVTLSCSPISGHRSVSWYQQTPGQGLQFLFEYFSETQRNKGNFPGRFSGRQFSNSRSEMNVSTLELGDSALYLCASSRPGTGSGYTFGSGTRLTVV.

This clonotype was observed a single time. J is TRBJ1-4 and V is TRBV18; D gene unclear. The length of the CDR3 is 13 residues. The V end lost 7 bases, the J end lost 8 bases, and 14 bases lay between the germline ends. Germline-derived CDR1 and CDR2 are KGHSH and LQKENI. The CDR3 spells CASYRTGNEKLFF. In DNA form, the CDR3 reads TGTGCCAGCTACCGAACGGGGAACGAAAAACTGTTTTTT.

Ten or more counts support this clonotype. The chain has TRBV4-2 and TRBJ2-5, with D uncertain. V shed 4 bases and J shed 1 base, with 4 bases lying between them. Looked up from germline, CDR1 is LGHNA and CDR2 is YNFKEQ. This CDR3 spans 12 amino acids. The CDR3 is CASSRSQETQYF. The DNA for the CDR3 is TGTGCCAGCAGCCGGTCCCAAGAGACCCAGTACTTC.

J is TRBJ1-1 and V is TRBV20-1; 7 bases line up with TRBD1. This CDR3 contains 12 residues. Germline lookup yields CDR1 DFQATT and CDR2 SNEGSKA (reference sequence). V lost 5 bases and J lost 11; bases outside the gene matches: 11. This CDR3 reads CSALGTALRAFF. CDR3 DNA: TGCAGTGCTCTCGGGACAGCCCTGCGCGCTTTCTTT.

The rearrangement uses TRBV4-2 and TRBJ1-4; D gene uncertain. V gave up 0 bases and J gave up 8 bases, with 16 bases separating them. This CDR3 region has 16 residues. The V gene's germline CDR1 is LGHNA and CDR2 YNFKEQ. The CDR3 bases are TGTGCCAGCAGCCAAGATCTGGAGGGCGTCAGGGAAAAACTGTTTTTT. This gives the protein CASSQDLEGVREKLFF.

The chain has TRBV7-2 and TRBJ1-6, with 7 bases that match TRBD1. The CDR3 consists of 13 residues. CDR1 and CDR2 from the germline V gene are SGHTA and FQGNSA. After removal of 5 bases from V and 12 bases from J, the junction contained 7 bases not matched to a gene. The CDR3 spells CASSRDRARPLHF. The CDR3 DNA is TGTGCCAGCAGCCGAGACAGGGCTCGACCCCTCCACTTT.

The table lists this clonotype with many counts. CDR3 sequence reads: CASTPGRGTSFPEQFF. In nucleotides, the CDR3 is TGTGCCAGCACCCCGGGGAGGGGGACTAGCTTTCCTGAGCAGTTCTTC. The chain recombines TRBV6-2 or TRBV6-3 with TRBJ2-1, with TRBD2 matching 9 bases. The V gene's germline CDR1 is MNHEY and CDR2 SVGEGT. With V trimmed by 7 bases and J by 9 bases, 16 bases remained unmatched. This CDR3 spans 16 amino acids.

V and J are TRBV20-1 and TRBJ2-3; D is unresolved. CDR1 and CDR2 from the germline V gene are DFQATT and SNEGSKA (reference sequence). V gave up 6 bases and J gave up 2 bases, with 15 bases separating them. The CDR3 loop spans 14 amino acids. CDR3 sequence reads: CSATQIGVTDTQYF. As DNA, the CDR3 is TGCAGTGCCACCCAAATCGGTGTCACAGATACGCAGTATTTT.

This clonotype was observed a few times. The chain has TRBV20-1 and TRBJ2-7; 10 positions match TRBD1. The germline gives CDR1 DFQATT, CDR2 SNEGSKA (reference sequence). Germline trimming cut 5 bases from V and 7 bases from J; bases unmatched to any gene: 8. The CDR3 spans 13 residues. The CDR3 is CSAPSGQGREQYF. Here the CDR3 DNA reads TGCAGTGCTCCATCGGGACAGGGGAGAGAGCAGTACTTC.

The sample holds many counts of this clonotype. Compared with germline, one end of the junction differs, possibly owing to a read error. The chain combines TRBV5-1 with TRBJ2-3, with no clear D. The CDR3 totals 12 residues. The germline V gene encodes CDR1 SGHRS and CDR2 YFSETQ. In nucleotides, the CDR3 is TGTGCCAGCAGTTACAGCACAGATACGCAGTATTTT. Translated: CASSYSTDTQYF.

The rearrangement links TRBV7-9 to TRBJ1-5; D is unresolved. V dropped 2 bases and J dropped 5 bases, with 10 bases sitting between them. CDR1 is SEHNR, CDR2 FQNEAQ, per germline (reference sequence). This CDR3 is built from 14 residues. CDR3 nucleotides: TGTGCCAGCAGCTTATCTTTAGGAGATCAGCCCCAGCATTTT. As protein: CASSLSLGDQPQHF.

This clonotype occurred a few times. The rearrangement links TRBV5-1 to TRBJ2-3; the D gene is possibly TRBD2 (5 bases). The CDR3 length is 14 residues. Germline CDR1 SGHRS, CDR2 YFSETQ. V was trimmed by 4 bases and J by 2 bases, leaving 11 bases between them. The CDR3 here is CASSAQRYTDTQYF. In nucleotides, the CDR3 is TGCGCCAGCAGCGCCCAGCGGTACACAGATACGCAGTATTTT.

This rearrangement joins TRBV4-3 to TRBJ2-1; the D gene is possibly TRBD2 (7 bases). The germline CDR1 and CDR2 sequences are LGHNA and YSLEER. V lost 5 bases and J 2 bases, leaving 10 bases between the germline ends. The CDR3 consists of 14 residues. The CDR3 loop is CASSKGGTYNEQFF. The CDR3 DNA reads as TGCGCCAGCAGCAAGGGGGGGACCTACAATGAGCAGTTCTTC.

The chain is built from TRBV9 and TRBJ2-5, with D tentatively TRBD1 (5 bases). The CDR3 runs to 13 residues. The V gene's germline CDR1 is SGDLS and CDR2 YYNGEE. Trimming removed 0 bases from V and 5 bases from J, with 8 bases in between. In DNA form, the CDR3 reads TGTGCCAGCAGCGTAGTTGGGGCTGAGACCCAGTACTTC. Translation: CASSVVGAETQYF.

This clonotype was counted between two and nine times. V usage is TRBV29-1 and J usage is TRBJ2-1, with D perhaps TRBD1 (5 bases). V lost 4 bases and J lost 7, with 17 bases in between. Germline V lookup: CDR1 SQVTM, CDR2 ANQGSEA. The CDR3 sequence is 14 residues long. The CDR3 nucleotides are TGCAGCGTTGGAAATAGGACACGGCGGAATGAGCAGTTCTTC. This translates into CSVGNRTRRNEQFF.